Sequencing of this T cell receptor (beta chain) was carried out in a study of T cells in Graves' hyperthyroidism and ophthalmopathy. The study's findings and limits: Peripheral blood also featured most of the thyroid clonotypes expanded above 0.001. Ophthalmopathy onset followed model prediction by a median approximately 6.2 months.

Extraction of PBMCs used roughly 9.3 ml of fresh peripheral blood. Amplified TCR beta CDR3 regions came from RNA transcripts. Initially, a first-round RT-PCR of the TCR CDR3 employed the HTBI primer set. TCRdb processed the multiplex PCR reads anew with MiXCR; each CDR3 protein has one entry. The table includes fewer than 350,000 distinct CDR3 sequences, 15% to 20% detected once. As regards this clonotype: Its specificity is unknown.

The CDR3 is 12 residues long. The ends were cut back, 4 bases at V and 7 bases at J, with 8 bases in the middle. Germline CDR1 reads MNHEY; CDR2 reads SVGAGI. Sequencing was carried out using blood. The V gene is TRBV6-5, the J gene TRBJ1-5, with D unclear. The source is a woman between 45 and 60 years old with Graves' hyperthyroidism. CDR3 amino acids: CASSFSDQPQHF. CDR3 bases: TGTGCCAGCAGTTTCTCGGACCAGCCCCAGCATTTT.